One and the same sample provided the 13 T cell receptor beta chains below, sequenced in a study of CD8 T cells in ankylosing spondylitis (TCRdb year 2017). The library was made by 5' RACE. For sequencing, an Illumina HiSeq 2500 was employed. TCRdb reanalyzed the raw reads on its own, using fastp at Q25 for trimming and MiXCR for clone calling, and kept in-frame beta chains. Each entry is one CDR3 protein sequence, shown with its most common DNA and genes. The sample table lists 200,000 or so distinct CDR3 sequences, 13% of them with a count of one. The ten biggest clones cover 11% of the sample. Sequencing was done on a sample of blood, either unsorted or a sorted T cell fraction (not recorded which). Receptor source: a female donor with ankylosing spondylitis or in good health (not recorded which).

This clonotype came up many times. This rearrangement joins TRBV29-1 to TRBJ2-7; possible D gene TRBD1, 7 bases. Germline CDR1 SQVTM, CDR2 ANQGSEA. CDR3 length: 12 amino acids. Trimming took off 4 bases at V and 9 bases at J, with 16 bases between the two ends. The CDR3 reads CSVVPGQGGQYF. For the CDR3, the DNA is TGCAGCGTTGTACCGGGCCAGGGGGGGCAGTACTTC.

This clonotype appeared many times. This rearrangement joins TRBV7-2 to TRBJ2-1; possible D gene TRBD1, 6 bases. CDR1 SGHTA and CDR2 FQGNSA come from the germline V gene. V shed 6 bases and J shed 8 bases, with 14 bases lying between them. CDR3 length: 13 residues. The CDR3 sequence: CASSPRTADEQFF. The CDR3 DNA sequence: TGTGCCAGCAGTCCGAGGACAGCCGATGAGCAGTTCTTC.

This clonotype was counted between two and nine times. V and J are TRBV6-2 or TRBV6-3 and TRBJ2-2; 9 positions agree with TRBD2. The CDR3 runs to 16 residues. Trimming cost V 6 bases and J 1 base; bases outside gene matches: 6. Germline CDR1 is MNHEY and CDR2 is SVGEGT. The CDR3 loop reads CASRDRLAVNTGELFF. In nucleotides, the CDR3 is TGTGCCAGCAGAGACCGACTAGCGGTGAACACCGGGGAGCTGTTTTTT.

With regard to this clonotype: It may be a read error: a sequence one base away is much more abundant. V is TRBV6-5 and J is TRBJ2-1, with D maybe TRBD2 (5 bases). The CDR3 spans 16 residues. Germline V CDR1 and CDR2: MNHEY, SVGAGI. The CDR3 loop is CACSSLGVGPPREQFF. CDR3 DNA: TGTGCCTGCAGTTCTCTCGGGGTTGGCCCCCCTAGGGAGCAGTTCTTC.

This clonotype was counted at least ten times. The chain links TRBV7-8 to TRBJ1-5; D possibly corresponds to TRBD1 (5 bases). CDR1 and CDR2 (germline): SGHVS, FQNEAQ. This CDR3 has 14 residues. V gave up 0 bases and J gave up 6 bases, with 9 bases separating them. CDR3 DNA: TGTGCCAGCAGCTTAGCAGGAGGGGCTCAGCCCCAGCATTTT. Translation: CASSLAGGAQPQHF.

This clonotype was seen more than once but under ten times. The chain has TRBV5-1 and TRBJ2-1; no clear D. V shed 0 bases and J shed 8 bases, with 15 bases lying between them. Germline-derived CDR1 and CDR2 are SGHRS and YFSETQ. The CDR3 contains 15 residues. As DNA, the CDR3 is TGCGCCAGCAGCTTGGAAGGGCTCCCATTAGATGAGCAGTTCTTC. It yields the protein CASSLEGLPLDEQFF.

The chain combines TRBV7-8 with TRBJ1-4, with TRBD1 identical over 7 bases. The V and J ends lost 5 bases and 4 bases, in that order; junction bases with no gene match: 10. Germline V gives CDR1 SGHVS, CDR2 FQNEAQ. CDR3 length equals 16 residues. The CDR3 region has the DNA TGTGCCAGCAGCCATCCTGGCCGGGACAGTAATGAAAAACTGTTTTTT. Translated: CASSHPGRDSNEKLFF.

This rearrangement joins TRBV28 to TRBJ2-7; 9 nucleotides align to TRBD1. V lost 8 bases and J lost 5; bases outside the gene matches: 10. The germline V gene encodes CDR1 MDHEN and CDR2 SYDVKM. This CDR3 spans 14 amino acids. CDR3 sequence reads: CASRLQGARDEQYF. The CDR3 nucleotides are TGTGCCAGCCGTCTACAGGGGGCTCGGGACGAGCAGTACTTC.

There are a few counts of this clonotype. The chain links TRBV6-5 to TRBJ2-3; a possible D gene is TRBD2 (6 bases). The germline V gene has CDR1 MNHEY and CDR2 SVGAGI. The CDR3 is made up of 14 amino acids. V lost 3 bases and J lost 2, with 9 bases in between. This CDR3 is CASSYRESTDTQYF. CDR3 sequence (DNA): TGTGCCAGCAGTTATCGGGAGTCCACAGATACGCAGTATTTT.

This clonotype was picked up many times. The V gene is TRBV20-1, the J gene TRBJ2-7; 9 nucleotides agree with TRBD1. Germline loops: CDR1 DFQATT, CDR2 SNEGSKA (reference sequence). V lost 3 bases to trimming and J lost 2 bases; unmatched junction nucleotides: 2. CDR3 length equals 13 residues. CDR3 coding DNA: TGCAGTGCTAGGGACAGGGGACCCTACGAGCAGTACTTC. It yields the protein CSARDRGPYEQYF.

This clonotype was counted only a few times. CDR3 DNA: TGCGCCAGCAGCTTGGCTCTCGGACAGGCGAGGTCTGGGGCCAACGTCCTGACTTTC. Amino acid sequence: CASSLALGQARSGANVLTF. This chain links TRBV5-1 with TRBJ2-6, with 7 bases that match TRBD1. Germline CDR1 and CDR2: SGHRS and YFSETQ. The trim removed 0 bases at V and 1 base at J, leaving 10 bases unmatched. CDR3 size: 19 residues.

Ten or more counts support this clonotype. The rearrangement joins TRBV29-1 to TRBJ1-3; 9 nucleotides align to TRBD1. CDR3 length equals 16 residues. From germline, CDR1 is SQVTM and CDR2 ANQGSEA. Trimming took 4 bases from V and 0 from J; bases not matched to a gene: 7. DNA of the CDR3: TGCAGCGTTGGGGAGGGACAGGGCGCCTCTGGAAACACCATATATTTT. This gives the protein CSVGEGQGASGNTIYF. Looking up the rest from reference TRBV29-1 and TRBJ1-3 gives the full variable domain: SAVISQKPSRDICQRGTSLTIQCQVDSQVTMMFWYRQQPGQSLTLIATANQGSEATYESGFVIDKFPISRPNLTFSTLTVSNMSPEDSSIYLCSVGEGQGASGNTIYFGEGSWLTVV.

Only a few counts were recorded for this clonotype. The chain is built from TRBV12-3 or TRBV12-4 and TRBJ2-2; 7 positions agree with TRBD2. CDR3 length: 15 residues. V trimming: 10 bases; J trimming: 5 bases; junction bases outside the gene matches: 13. CDR3: CATALRAGETGELFF. The CDR3 coding sequence is TGTGCCACCGCCCTTAGGGCGGGAGAGACCGGGGAGCTGTTTTTT.